This T cell receptor (beta chain) was captured by sequencing in a study of T-cell reconstitution after alpha-beta-depleted transplantation in children. The table lists this clonotype with many counts. The authors prepared the TCRbeta library with unique molecular identifiers. TCRdb itself ran the PCR reads through MiXCR, one entry per CDR3 protein. The data show 200,000 to 250,000 distinct CDR3 sequences, roughly 26% seen once. The CDR3 has 11 amino acids. Trimming stripped 8 bases from V and 7 bases from J, with 11 bases between. The V gene's germline CDR1 is ENHRY and CDR2 SYGVKD. The sequence was collected from a girl between 2 and 10 years old with Fanconi anemia, due to receive a stem cell transplant. This sequence joins TRBV10-3 and TRBJ1-1; D possibly corresponds to TRBD1 (5 bases). The sample in question was PBMCs, obtained before TCRalphabeta/CD19-depleted stem cell transplant. The CDR3 DNA sequence: TGTGCCATCGGGCAGGGCAGTGAAGCTTTCTTT. It yields the protein CAIGQGSEAFF.